The subject of this entry is one T cell receptor beta chain. The data stem from a study of blood T cell repertoires in COVID-19. Looking at the study overall: In each case, the material was cDNA or gDNA derived from T cells, B-cell-depleted T cells, or PBMCs.

Clones were read by immunoSEQ multiplex PCR, and TCRdb kept only the in-frame ones, dropping some. This table holds over 450,000 clones, about 89% found once. Trimming took 5 bases from V and 5 from J; bases not matched to a gene: 4. This CDR3 spans 13 amino acids. The germline CDR1 and CDR2 sequences are MGHRA and YSYEKL. The specimen was peripheral blood. The sequence derives from a woman between 50 and 59 years old with COVID-19, enrolled during active disease. This chain uses TRBV4-1 with TRBJ1-2; TRBD1 matches 8 bases. DNA for the CDR3: TGCGCCAGCAGCTCGGACAGGGAGTATGGCTACACCTTC. Translated, it gives CASSSDREYGYTF.